The source of this TCR beta chain is a study of blood T cell repertoires in COVID-19. Only in-frame clones appear in the TCRdb table, and some are missing; sequencing was by immunoSEQ multiplex PCR. The table records around 250,000 clones, about 91% of them present only once. The sequenced sample consisted of PBMCs or T cells enriched from blood (not recorded which). The source of this sequence is a middle-aged woman with acute COVID-19.

The CDR3 DNA follows: TGTGCCAGCAGCCAGCACGAGGCCGGGGAGCTGTTTTTT. It encodes CASSQHEAGELFF. The J gene is TRBJ2-2, the V gene TRBV3-1 (or the pseudogene TRBV3-2); no clear D. Trimming took 3 bases from V and 6 from J, leaving 8 bases between them. The V gene's germline CDR1 is LGHDT and CDR2 YNNKEL (reference sequence). This CDR3 has 13 residues.